Each of the 10 T cell receptor beta chains below was sequenced from the same sample in a study of OX40 agonist ivuxolimab in advanced cancers. Profiled with immunoSEQ multiplex PCR; TCRdb holds only in-frame clones, not every one. The table has around 70,000 clones, around 82% seen once. The input for sequencing was CD4+ or CD8+ T cells sorted from blood, taken in a trial of the OX40 agonist ivuxolimab. All receptors derive from an adult with an advanced solid tumor such as melanoma, head and neck, liver or kidney cancer.

V usage is TRBV7-2 and J usage is TRBJ1-3; D is unresolved. V gave up 2 bases and J gave up 2 bases, with 10 bases separating them. The CDR3 length is 15 residues. CDR1 is SGHTA and CDR2 is FQGNSA in the germline V gene. The CDR3 reads CASSLTDDPGNTIYF. CDR3 DNA sequence: TGTGCCAGCAGCTTAACCGATGACCCTGGAAACACCATATATTTT.

V is TRBV9 and J is TRBJ1-5; D unresolved. V was trimmed by 4 bases and J by 6 bases, leaving 14 bases between them. The CDR3 runs to 14 residues. Germline assignment: CDR1 SGDLS and CDR2 YYNGEE. This CDR3 is CASSPIRDGQPQHF. DNA for the CDR3: TGTGCCAGCAGCCCTATAAGGGATGGTCAGCCCCAGCATTTT.

The V and J genes are TRBV6-5 and TRBJ2-7; 12 bases align to TRBD2. Germline V gene sequence: CDR1 MNHEY, CDR2 SVGAGI. CDR3 length equals 15 residues. The CDR3 nucleotides read TGTGCAGTTGCAGCTAGCGGGGGGGCGATCTACGAGCAGTACTTC. As protein: CAVAASGGAIYEQYF.

This chain links TRBV7-8 with TRBJ2-2; 12 positions match TRBD2. V shed 5 bases, J shed 7 bases, and the junction held 17 bases outside the gene matches. This CDR3 contains 19 residues. Germline CDR1 SGHVS, CDR2 FQNEAQ. This chain's CDR3 is CASSNTRILTSGSGGELFF. The DNA for the CDR3 is TGTGCCAGCAGCAATACCCGGATCCTGACTAGCGGGAGTGGCGGGGAGCTGTTTTTT.

The V and J genes are TRBV7-9 and TRBJ1-5; D remains unclear. Trimming stripped 3 bases from V and 2 bases from J, with 2 bases between. The CDR3 totals 12 residues. CDR1 is SEHNR and CDR2 is FQNEAQ in the germline V gene (reference sequence). CDR3 in DNA: TGTGCCAGCAGCTTGGGCAATCAGCCCCAGCATTTT. It encodes CASSLGNQPQHF.

This chain joins TRBV19 and TRBJ1-5; D perhaps matches TRBD1 (5 bases). CDR1 is LNHDA and CDR2 is SQIVND in the germline V gene (reference sequence). V lost 1 base to trimming and J lost 10 bases, with 23 bases between them. The CDR3 is 17 amino acids. CDR3 loop: CASSIGGRSHILLPQHF. In DNA, the CDR3 is TGTGCCAGTAGTATAGGGGGACGGTCCCACATCCTGTTACCCCAGCATTTT.

The genes are TRBV18 and TRBJ2-3, with no clear D. This CDR3 comprises 12 residues. V was pared by 1 base and J by 5 bases, with 4 bases between. From germline, CDR1 is KGHSH and CDR2 LQKENI. The CDR3 DNA follows: TGTGCCAGCTCACCACTTGAAGATACGCAGTATTTT. Encoded protein: CASSPLEDTQYF.

CDR3 DNA sequence: TGCAGTGCTACCGGACTGACTGAGCAGTTCTTC. Translation: CSATGLTEQFF. The chain combines TRBV20-1 with TRBJ2-1; D is possibly TRBD2 (5 bases). Trimming cost V 4 bases and J 9 bases, with 10 bases left between them. The CDR3 consists of 11 residues. Germline values: CDR1 DFQATT, CDR2 SNEGSKA (reference sequence).

The genes are TRBV28 and TRBJ2-3, with TRBD1 as a possible D gene (6 bases). The CDR3 length is 14 residues. V was trimmed by 6 bases and J by 2 bases, leaving 12 bases between them. CDR1 and CDR2 (germline): MDHEN, SYDVKM. The CDR3 sequence is CASSGAGATDTQYF. CDR3 coding DNA: TGTGCCAGCAGCGGGGCAGGGGCCACAGATACGCAGTATTTT.

V is TRBV28 and J is TRBJ1-2, with D maybe TRBD1 (5 bases). V was trimmed by 6 bases and J by 3 bases, leaving 17 bases between them. CDR3 length: 15 residues. Looked up from germline, CDR1 is MDHEN and CDR2 is SYDVKM. CDR3 nucleotide sequence: TGTGCCAGCAGATTCTCCGGGACGGAATACTATGGCTACACCTTC. It codes for CASRFSGTEYYGYTF.